This TCR beta chain stems from a study of cytomegalovirus exposure and HLA in healthy donors. Regarding the study as a whole: Differences between HLA loci emerged in a later analysis of TCR association rates, with DRB1 most and HLA-C fewest.

Researchers ran the PCR with 60 Vbeta and 13 Jbeta primers. Repertoires were generated with immunoSEQ multiplex PCR, while TCRdb's copy carries only in-frame clones and drops some. The sample contains around 150,000 clones, approximately 81% of which appear only once. This clone was observed a single time. Antigen unknown. V lost 2 bases, J lost 3 bases, and 5 bases stayed unmatched. Per the germline V gene, CDR1 is SGHNT and CDR2 is YYREEE (reference sequence). CDR3 length equals 16 residues. This TCR came from a woman in her thirties or forties in good health and CMV-seropositive. Material for sequencing was PBMCs. This chain links TRBV5-4 with TRBJ2-6; 7 positions match TRBD1. In DNA, the CDR3 is TGTGCCAGCAGCTTCTCAGGGGGTAATGGGGCCAACGTCCTGACTTTC. Its translation is CASSFSGGNGANVLTF. Complete variable domain (other parts from reference TRBV5-4 and TRBJ2-6): ETGVTQSPTHLIKTRGQQVTLRCSSQSGHNTVSWYQQALGQGPQFIFQYYREEENGRGNFPPRFSGLQFPNYSSELNVNALELDDSALYLCASSFSGGNGANVLTFGAGSRLTVL.